This TCR beta chain came from a study of T cells in Graves' hyperthyroidism and ophthalmopathy. Across the study: Peripheral blood was taken when the disease was first diagnosed, before any treatment began. Overall study results and limits: Most expanded thyroid clonotypes above 0.001 recurred in blood.

PBMCs were derived from roughly 10 ml fresh peripheral blood. This clonotype was counted only a few times. What it recognizes is unknown. The CDR3 loop spans 17 amino acids. Trimming took 7 bases from V and 0 from J; bases not matched to a gene: 6. Germline CDR1 MNHEY, CDR2 SVGEGT. Template material for amplifying TCR beta CDR3 regions consisted of RNA transcripts. First-round RT-PCR of the TCR CDR3 relied on the HTBI primer set. TCRdb reprocessed the multiplex PCR reads via MiXCR and lists one record per CDR3 protein. Of 150,000 to 200,000 distinct CDR3 sequences in the sample, over 8% were seen once. The TCR sequence derives from a woman aged 18 to 35 with Graves' hyperthyroidism that later progressed to Graves' ophthalmopathy. The chain is built from TRBV6-2 or TRBV6-3 and TRBJ2-6; 10 nucleotides match TRBD2. The sequenced sample consisted of blood. CDR3 region: CASTRLAGDSGANVLTF. In DNA, the CDR3 is TGTGCCAGCACCCGACTAGCGGGCGACTCTGGGGCCAACGTCCTGACTTTC.